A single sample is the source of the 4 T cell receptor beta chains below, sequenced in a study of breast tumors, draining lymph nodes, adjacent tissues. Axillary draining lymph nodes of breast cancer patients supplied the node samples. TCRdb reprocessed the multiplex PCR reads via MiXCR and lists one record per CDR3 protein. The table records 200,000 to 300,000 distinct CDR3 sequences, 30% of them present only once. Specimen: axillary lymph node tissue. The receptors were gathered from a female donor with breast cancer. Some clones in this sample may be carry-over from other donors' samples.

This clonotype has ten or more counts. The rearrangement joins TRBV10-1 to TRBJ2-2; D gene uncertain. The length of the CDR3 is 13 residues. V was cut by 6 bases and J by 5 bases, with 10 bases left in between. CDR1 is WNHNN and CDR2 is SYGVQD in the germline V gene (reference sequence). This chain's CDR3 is CASSPLPTGELFF. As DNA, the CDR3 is TGCGCCAGCAGCCCTCTACCAACCGGGGAGCTGTTTTTT.

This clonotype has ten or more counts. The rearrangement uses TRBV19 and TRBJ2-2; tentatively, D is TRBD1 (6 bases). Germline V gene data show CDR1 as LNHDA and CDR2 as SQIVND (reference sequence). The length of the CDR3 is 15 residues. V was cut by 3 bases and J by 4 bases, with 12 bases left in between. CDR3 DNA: TGTGCCAGTAGTATTTTTCAGGGGCCCACCGGGGAGCTGTTTTTT. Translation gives CASSIFQGPTGELFF.

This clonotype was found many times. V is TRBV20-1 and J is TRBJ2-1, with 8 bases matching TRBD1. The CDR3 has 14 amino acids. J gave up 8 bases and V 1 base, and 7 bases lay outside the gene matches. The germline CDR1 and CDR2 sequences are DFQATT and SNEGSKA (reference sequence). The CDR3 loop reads CSARGETGEHEQFF. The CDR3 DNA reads TGCAGTGCTAGAGGGGAGACAGGGGAGCATGAGCAGTTCTTC.

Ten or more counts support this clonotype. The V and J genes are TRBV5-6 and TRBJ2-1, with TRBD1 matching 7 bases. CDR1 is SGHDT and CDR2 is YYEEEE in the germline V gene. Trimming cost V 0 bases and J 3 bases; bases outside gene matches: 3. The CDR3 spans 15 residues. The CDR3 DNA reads TGTGCCAGCAGCTTGGGGACAGGAAACTACAATGAGCAGTTCTTC. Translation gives CASSLGTGNYNEQFF.